The 10 T cell receptor beta chains listed next were all sequenced from one sample in a study of read filtering for tumor transcriptome and immune sequencing. Molecular barcoded adaptors covering alpha/delta and beta/gamma chains were used on approximately 400 ng RNA. TCRdb reprocessed the reads with MiXCR, giving one entry per CDR3 protein. The table lists about 39,000 distinct CDR3 sequences, roughly an eighth of them singletons. The sequencing sample was made of a population of CD138-negative cells sorted from bone marrow. The receptors were gathered from a donor at least 40 years old with multiple myeloma.

This clonotype was observed at least ten times. The chain carries TRBV29-1 and TRBJ2-2; the D gene is possibly TRBD2 (5 bases). The CDR3 runs to 13 residues. Germline CDR1 SQVTM, CDR2 ANQGSEA. The germline V and J ends were trimmed by 4 bases and 4 bases, with 10 bases remaining between them. The CDR3 bases are TGCAGCGTTGCCGTGGAGGCCACCGGGGAGCTGTTTTTT. Translating it yields CSVAVEATGELFF.

The sample holds many counts of this clonotype. This chain connects TRBV28 to TRBJ1-5, with D perhaps TRBD1 (5 bases). Trimming shortened V by 7 bases and J by 5 bases, and 12 bases separated the two germline ends. The CDR3 totals 13 residues. The V gene's germline CDR1 is MDHEN and CDR2 SYDVKM. The DNA of the CDR3 is TGTGCCAGCAAGGGGAGACCGCATCAGCCCCAGCATTTT. Its protein product is CASKGRPHQPQHF.

This clonotype was counted a few times. It is likely a read error: a sequence one base away is far more abundant. The chain has TRBV6-2 or TRBV6-3 and TRBJ2-1; D is ambiguous. The germline CDR1 and CDR2 sequences are MNHEY and SVGEGT. CDR3 length: 18 residues. The CDR3 coding sequence is TGTGCCAGCAGTTACCGCCGATGGGCAGTACTGTCCTACAATGAGCGGTTCTTC. Translation gives CASSYRRWAVLSYNERFF.

Turning to this clonotype: This may stem from a read error, because a much larger clone lies one nucleotide away. The J gene is TRBJ2-1, the V gene TRBV5-1, with TRBD1 matching over 7 bases. In germline, CDR1 is SGHRS, CDR2 YFSETQ. The CDR3 extends over 14 amino acids. The CDR3 here is CASSPGQFDNGQFF. The CDR3 region has the DNA TGCGCCAGCAGCCCGGGACAGTTTGACAATGGGCAGTTCTTC.

This clonotype was seen ten or more times. The chain combines TRBV12-3 or TRBV12-4 with TRBJ1-2, with TRBD1 as a possible D gene (5 bases). V lost 6 bases to trimming and J lost 4 bases, with 12 bases between them. The CDR3 consists of 13 residues. The CDR3 nucleotides are TGTGCCAGCAGCATCGACAGTCTCTATGGCTACACCTTC. This sequence encodes CASSIDSLYGYTF.

This clonotype appeared many times. The V and J genes are TRBV3-1 and TRBJ2-3; tentatively, D is TRBD1 (5 bases). The CDR3 loop spans 17 amino acids. Trimming pared 0 bases from V and 5 bases from J, leaving 18 bases between. Germline-derived CDR1 and CDR2 are LGHDT and YNNKEL (reference sequence). The CDR3 DNA is TGTGCCAGCAGCCAAGAGAGGCCAGGACACAAGCGAGATACGCAGTATTTT. Its protein is CASSQERPGHKRDTQYF.

There are many counts of this clonotype. The chain carries TRBV9 and TRBJ1-1, with D unclear. Deletions cut 3 bases from V and 0 bases from J, with 6 bases between. The CDR3 spans 13 residues. Germline values: CDR1 SGDLS, CDR2 YYNGEE. CDR3 sequence: CASSEAMNTEAFF. CDR3 nucleotide sequence: TGTGCCAGCAGCGAGGCGATGAACACTGAAGCTTTCTTT.

This clonotype came up many times. The chain uses TRBV7-2 and TRBJ2-1; 8 bases are shared with TRBD2. CDR1 is SGHTA, CDR2 FQGNSA, per germline. The ends lost 0 bases at V and 6 bases at J; junction bases unmatched: 7. This CDR3 is built from 16 residues. CDR3 coding DNA: TGTGCCAGCAGCTTAGCGCCCGGGGGGGCGGGCAATGAGCAGTTCTTC. It codes for CASSLAPGGAGNEQFF.

Ten or more counts support this clonotype. The rearrangement uses TRBV12-3 or TRBV12-4 and TRBJ1-1; TRBD1 matches 9 bases. V dropped 3 bases and J dropped 5; count of bases not matched to a gene: 4. This CDR3 contains 14 residues. Here the CDR3 DNA reads TGTGCCAGCAGTTTGACAGGGGGGCGGACTGAAGCTTTCTTT. It yields the protein CASSLTGGRTEAFF.

This clonotype was seen many times. The V call is TRBV7-9, the J call TRBJ2-3; the match to TRBD2 covers 7 bases. The CDR3 extends over 17 amino acids. Germline V gene sequence: CDR1 SEHNR, CDR2 FQNEAQ (reference sequence). V gave up 5 bases and J gave up 2 bases; unmatched junction bases: 13. The chain's CDR3 is CASSRGETTASTDTQYF. For the CDR3, the DNA is TGTGCCAGCAGCCGGGGGGAAACTACTGCTTCCACAGATACGCAGTATTTT. The full variable domain, completed using reference TRBV7-9 and TRBJ2-3, is DTGVSQNPRHKITKRGQNVTFRCDPISEHNRLYWYRQTLGQGPEFLTYFQNEAQLEKSRLLSDRFSAERPKGSFSTLEIQRTEQGDSAMYLCASSRGETTASTDTQYFGPGTRLTVL.